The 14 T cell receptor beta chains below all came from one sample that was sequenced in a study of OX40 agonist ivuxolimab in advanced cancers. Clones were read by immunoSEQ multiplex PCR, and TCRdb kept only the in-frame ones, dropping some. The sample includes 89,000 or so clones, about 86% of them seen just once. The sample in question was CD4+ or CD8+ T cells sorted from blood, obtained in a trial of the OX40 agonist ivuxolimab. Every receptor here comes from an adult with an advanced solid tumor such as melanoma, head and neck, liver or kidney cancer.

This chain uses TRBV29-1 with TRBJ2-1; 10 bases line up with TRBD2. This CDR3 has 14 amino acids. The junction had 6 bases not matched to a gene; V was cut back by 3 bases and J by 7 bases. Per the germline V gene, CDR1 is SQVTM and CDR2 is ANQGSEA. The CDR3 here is CSVEPAGGPNEQFF. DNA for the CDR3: TGCAGCGTTGAGCCAGCGGGAGGGCCGAATGAGCAGTTCTTC.

As DNA, the CDR3 is TGCGCCAGCAGTGAGGGCAGCGCCTTGGTTGGCTACACCTTC. Its translation is CASSEGSALVGYTF. V gene TRBV10-1 combines with J gene TRBJ1-2; no reliable D call. The CDR3 spans 14 residues. Germline assignment: CDR1 WNHNN and CDR2 SYGVQD (reference sequence). The V end was cut by 2 bases, the J end by 7 bases, with 14 bases between.

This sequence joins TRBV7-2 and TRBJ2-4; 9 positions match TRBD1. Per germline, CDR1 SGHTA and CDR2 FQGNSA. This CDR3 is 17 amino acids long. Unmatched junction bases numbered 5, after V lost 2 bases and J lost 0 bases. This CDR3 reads CASSLTTGGLAKNIQYF. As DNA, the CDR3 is TGTGCCAGCAGCTTAACCACAGGGGGCCTAGCCAAAAACATTCAGTACTTC.

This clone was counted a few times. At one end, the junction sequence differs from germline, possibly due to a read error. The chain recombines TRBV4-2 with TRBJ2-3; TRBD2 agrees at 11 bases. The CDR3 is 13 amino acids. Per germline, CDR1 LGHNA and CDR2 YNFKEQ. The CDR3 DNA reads TGTGCCAGCAGCCAAGGGCTAGCGGGAGGCCTTCGATTT. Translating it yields CASSQGLAGGLRF.

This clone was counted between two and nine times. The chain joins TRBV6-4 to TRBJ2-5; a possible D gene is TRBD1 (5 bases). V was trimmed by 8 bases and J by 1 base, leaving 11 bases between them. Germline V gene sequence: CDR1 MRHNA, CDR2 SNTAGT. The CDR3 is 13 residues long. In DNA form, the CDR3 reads TGTGCCAGCTCCCTTCAGGGCCAAGAGACCCAGTACTTC. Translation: CASSLQGQETQYF.

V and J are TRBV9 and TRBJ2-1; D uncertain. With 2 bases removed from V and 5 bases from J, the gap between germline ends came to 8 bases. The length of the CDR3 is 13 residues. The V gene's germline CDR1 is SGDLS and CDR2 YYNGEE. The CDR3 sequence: CASSVSTNNEQFF. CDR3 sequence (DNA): TGTGCCAGCAGCGTTTCTACCAACAATGAGCAGTTCTTC.

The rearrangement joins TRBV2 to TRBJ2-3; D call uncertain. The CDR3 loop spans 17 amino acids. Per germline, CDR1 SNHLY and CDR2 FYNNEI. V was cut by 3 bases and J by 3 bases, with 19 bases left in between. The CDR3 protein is CASSETPAPVRTDTQYF. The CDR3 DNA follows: TGTGCCAGCAGTGAGACCCCGGCCCCGGTGAGGACAGATACGCAGTATTTT.

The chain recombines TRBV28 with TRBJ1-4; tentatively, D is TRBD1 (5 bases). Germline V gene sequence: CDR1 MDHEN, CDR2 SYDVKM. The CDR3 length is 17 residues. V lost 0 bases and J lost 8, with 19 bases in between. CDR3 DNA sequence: TGTGCCAGCAGTTTATGGGGCACAGCGGGGACCGGCGAAAAACTGTTTTTT. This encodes CASSLWGTAGTGEKLFF.

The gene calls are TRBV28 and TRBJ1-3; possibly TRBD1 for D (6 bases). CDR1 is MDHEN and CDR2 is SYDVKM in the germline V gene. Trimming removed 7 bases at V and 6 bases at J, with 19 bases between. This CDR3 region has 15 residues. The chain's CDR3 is CASTPGPWTENTIYF. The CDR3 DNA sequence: TGTGCCAGCACTCCAGGCCCCTGGACAGAAAACACCATATATTTT.

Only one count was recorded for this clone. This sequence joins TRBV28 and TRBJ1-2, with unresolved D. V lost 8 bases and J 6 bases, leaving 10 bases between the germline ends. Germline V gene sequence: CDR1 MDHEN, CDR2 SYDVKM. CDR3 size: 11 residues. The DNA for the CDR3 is TGTGCCAGCGGTACCATCCATGGCTACACCTTC. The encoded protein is CASGTIHGYTF.

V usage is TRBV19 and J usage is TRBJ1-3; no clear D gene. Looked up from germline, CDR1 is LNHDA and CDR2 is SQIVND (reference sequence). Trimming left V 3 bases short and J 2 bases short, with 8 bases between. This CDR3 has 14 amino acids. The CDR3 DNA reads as TGTGCCAGTAGTATCGGGAGCACTGGAAACACCATATATTTT. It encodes CASSIGSTGNTIYF. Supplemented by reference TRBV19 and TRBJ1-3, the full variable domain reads DGGITQSPKYLFRKEGQNVTLSCEQNLNHDAMYWYRQDPGQGLRLIYYSQIVNDFQKGDIAEGYSVSREKKESFPLTVTSAQKNPTAFYLCASSIGSTGNTIYFGEGSWLTVV.

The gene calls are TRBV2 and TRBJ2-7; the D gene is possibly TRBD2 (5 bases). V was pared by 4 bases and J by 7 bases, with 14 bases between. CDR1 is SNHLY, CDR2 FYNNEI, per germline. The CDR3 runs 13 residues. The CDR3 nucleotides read TGTGCCAGCAGTGTGACGGCTTCGGGGGAGCAGTACTTC. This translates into CASSVTASGEQYF.

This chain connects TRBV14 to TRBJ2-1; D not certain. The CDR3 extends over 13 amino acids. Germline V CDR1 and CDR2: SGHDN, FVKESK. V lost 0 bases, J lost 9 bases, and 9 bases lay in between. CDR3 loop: CASSQDLNSEQFF. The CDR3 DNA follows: TGTGCCAGCAGCCAAGACCTGAACTCTGAGCAGTTCTTC.

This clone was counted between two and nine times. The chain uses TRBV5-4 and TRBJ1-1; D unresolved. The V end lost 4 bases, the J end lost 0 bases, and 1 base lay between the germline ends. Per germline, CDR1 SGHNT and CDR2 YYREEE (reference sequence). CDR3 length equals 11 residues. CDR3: CASSMNTEAFF. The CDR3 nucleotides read TGTGCCAGCAGCATGAACACTGAAGCTTTCTTT. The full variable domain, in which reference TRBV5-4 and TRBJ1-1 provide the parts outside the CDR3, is ETGVTQSPTHLIKTRGQQVTLRCSSQSGHNTVSWYQQALGQGPQFIFQYYREEENGRGNFPPRFSGLQFPNYSSELNVNALELDDSALYLCASSMNTEAFFGQGTRLTVV.